This T cell receptor beta chain was found in a study of OX40 agonist ivuxolimab in advanced cancers. Looking at the study overall: Partial responses were achieved by three patients, of whom one had hepatocellular carcinoma and two had cutaneous melanoma. Points from the study as a whole: Expanded clones were, on average, more numerous among CD8+ T cells than CD4+. Low normalized T-cell clonal expansion was also seen in some nonresponders.

Patients were ruled out by autoimmune disease history or systemic immunosuppression. A remark on this clone: The antigen remains unidentified.

The V end lost 4 bases, the J end lost 3 bases, and 12 bases lay between the germline ends. The germline V gene encodes CDR1 SEHNR and CDR2 FQNEAQ (reference sequence). The CDR3 is 15 amino acids. The table came from immunoSEQ multiplex PCR; TCRdb's copy has only in-frame clones and leaves some out. Here the sample spans about 73,000 clones, 70% to 90% being singletons. The V call is TRBV7-9, the J call TRBJ2-2; D remains unclear. Specimen: CD4+ or CD8+ T cells sorted from blood, collected in a trial of the OX40 agonist ivuxolimab. This TCR was recovered from an adult with an advanced solid tumor such as melanoma, head and neck, liver or kidney cancer. As DNA, the CDR3 is TGTGCCAGCAGCTCATATTCAATGTACACCGGGGAGCTGTTTTTT. Translation gives CASSSYSMYTGELFF. Drawing the rest from reference TRBV7-9 and TRBJ2-2, the complete variable domain is DTGVSQNPRHKITKRGQNVTFRCDPISEHNRLYWYRQTLGQGPEFLTYFQNEAQLEKSRLLSDRFSAERPKGSFSTLEIQRTEQGDSAMYLCASSSYSMYTGELFFGEGSRLTVL.